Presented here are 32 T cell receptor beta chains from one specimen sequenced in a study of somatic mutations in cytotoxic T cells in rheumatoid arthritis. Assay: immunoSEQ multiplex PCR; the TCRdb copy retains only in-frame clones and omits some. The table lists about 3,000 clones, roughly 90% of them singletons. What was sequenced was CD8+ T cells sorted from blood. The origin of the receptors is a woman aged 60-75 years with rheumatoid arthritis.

The CDR3 nucleotides read TGTGCCAGCAGCTTCGGAGCGGGAGGCCCGGTGCAGTACTTC. This encodes CASSFGAGGPVQYF. This chain connects TRBV5-6 to TRBJ2-7; 9 bases agree with TRBD2. There are 14 residues in the CDR3. V trimming: 2 bases; J trimming: 9 bases; junction bases outside the gene matches: 9. Germline V CDR1 and CDR2: SGHDT, YYEEEE.

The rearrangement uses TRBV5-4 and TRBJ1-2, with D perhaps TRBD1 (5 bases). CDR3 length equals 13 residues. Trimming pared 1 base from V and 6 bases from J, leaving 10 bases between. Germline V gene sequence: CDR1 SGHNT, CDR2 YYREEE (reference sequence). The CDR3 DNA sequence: TGTGCCAGCAGCTTGATAGTGACAGATGGCTACACCTTC. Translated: CASSLIVTDGYTF.

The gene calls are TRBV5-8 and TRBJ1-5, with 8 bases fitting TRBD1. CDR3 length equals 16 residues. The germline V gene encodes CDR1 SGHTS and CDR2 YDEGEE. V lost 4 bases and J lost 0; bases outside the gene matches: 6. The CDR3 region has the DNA TGTGCCAGCAGCAAGACAGGGGACTATAGCAATCAGCCCCAGCATTTT. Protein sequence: CASSKTGDYSNQPQHF. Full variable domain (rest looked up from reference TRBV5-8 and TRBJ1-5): EAGVTQSPTHLIKTRGQQATLRCSPISGHTSVYWYQQALGLGLQFLLWYDEGEERNRGNFPPRFSGRQFPNYSSELNVNALELEDSALYLCASSKTGDYSNQPQHFGDGTRLSIL.

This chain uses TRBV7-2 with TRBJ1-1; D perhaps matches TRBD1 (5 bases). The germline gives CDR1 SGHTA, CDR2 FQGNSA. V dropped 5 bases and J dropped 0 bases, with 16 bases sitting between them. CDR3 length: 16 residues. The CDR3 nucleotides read TGTGCCAGCAGCAAGGGGTGGGGTGTTATGAACACTGAAGCTTTCTTT. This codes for CASSKGWGVMNTEAFF.

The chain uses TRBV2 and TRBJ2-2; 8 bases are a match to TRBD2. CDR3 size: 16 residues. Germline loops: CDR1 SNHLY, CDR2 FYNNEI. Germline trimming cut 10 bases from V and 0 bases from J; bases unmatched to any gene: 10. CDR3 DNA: TGTGCCACCCTAAAGCTTAGCGGGGCGAACACCGGGGAGCTGTTTTTT. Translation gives CATLKLSGANTGELFF. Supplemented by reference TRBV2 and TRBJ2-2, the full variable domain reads EPEVTQTPSHQVTQMGQEVILRCVPISNHLYFYWYRQILGQKVEFLVSFYNNEISEKSEIFDDQFSVERPDGSNFTLKIRSTKLEDSAMYFCATLKLSGANTGELFFGEGSRLTVL.

This chain's CDR3 is CASSLLGGPIYRGANVLTF. Here the CDR3 DNA reads TGTGCCAGCAGTTTATTAGGGGGACCTATTTATCGTGGGGCCAACGTCCTGACTTTC. The rearrangement links TRBV28 to TRBJ2-6; possible D gene TRBD1, 6 bases. Per germline, CDR1 MDHEN and CDR2 SYDVKM. CDR3 length: 19 amino acids. V shed 1 base and J shed 3 bases, with 19 bases lying between them. Variable domain in full (rest from reference TRBV28 and TRBJ2-6): DVKVTQSSRYLVKRTGEKVFLECVQDMDHENMFWYRQDPGLGLRLIYFSYDVKMKEKGDIPEGYSVSREKKERFSLILESASTNQTSMYLCASSLLGGPIYRGANVLTFGAGSRLTVL.

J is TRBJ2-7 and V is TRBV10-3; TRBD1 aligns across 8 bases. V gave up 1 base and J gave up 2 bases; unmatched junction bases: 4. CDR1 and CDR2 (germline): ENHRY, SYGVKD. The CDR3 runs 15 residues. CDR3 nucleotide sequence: TGTGCCATCAGTGAGTGGACAGGGCTTCCCTACGAGCAGTACTTC. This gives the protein CAISEWTGLPYEQYF.

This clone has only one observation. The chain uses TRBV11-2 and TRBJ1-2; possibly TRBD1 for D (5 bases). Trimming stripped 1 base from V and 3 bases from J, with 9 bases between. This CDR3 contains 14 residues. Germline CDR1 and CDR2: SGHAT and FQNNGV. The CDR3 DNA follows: TGTGCCAGCAGCTTAGCCCAGGGTCACTATGGCTACACCTTC. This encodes CASSLAQGHYGYTF. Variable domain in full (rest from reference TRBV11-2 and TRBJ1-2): EAGVAQSPRYKIIEKRQSVAFWCNPISGHATLYWYQQILGQGPKLLIQFQNNGVVDDSQLPKDRFSAERLKGVDSTLKIQPAKLEDSAVYLCASSLAQGHYGYTFGSGTRLTVV.

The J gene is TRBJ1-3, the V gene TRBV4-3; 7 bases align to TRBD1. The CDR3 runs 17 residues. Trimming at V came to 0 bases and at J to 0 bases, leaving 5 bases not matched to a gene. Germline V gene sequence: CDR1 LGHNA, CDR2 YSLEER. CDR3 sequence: CASSQDLGTVSGNTIYF. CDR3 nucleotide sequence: TGCGCCAGCAGCCAAGACCTAGGGACAGTCTCTGGAAACACCATATATTTT.

CDR3 sequence: CASSLAPVYEQYF. CDR3 nucleotides: TGCGCCAGCAGCTTGGCACCAGTGTACGAGCAGTACTTC. V and J are TRBV5-1 and TRBJ2-7; D is ambiguous. Looked up from germline, CDR1 is SGHRS and CDR2 is YFSETQ. Trimming left V 0 bases short and J 4 bases short, with 8 bases between. The CDR3 is made up of 13 amino acids.

In DNA, the CDR3 is TGCGCCAGCCAAGCCCCGTACGAGGAGACCCAGTACTTC. Residues: CASQAPYEETQYF. The chain joins TRBV4-1 to TRBJ2-5, with unresolved D. Trimming took 8 bases from V and 5 from J, leaving 15 bases between them. Germline V gene sequence: CDR1 MGHRA, CDR2 YSYEKL. The CDR3 length is 13 residues.

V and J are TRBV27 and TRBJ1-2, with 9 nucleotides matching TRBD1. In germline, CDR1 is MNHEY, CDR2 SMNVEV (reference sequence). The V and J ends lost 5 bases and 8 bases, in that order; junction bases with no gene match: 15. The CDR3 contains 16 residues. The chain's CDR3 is CASSRAPGQGIRGYTF. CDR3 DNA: TGTGCCAGCAGTCGGGCTCCGGGACAGGGAATTAGGGGCTACACCTTC.

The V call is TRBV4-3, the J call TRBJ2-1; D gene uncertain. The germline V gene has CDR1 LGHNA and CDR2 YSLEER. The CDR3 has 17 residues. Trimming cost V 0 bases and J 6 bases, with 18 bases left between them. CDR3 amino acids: CASSQETLAAFGNEQFF. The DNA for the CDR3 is TGCGCCAGCAGCCAAGAGACACTGGCAGCATTTGGCAATGAGCAGTTCTTC.

The CDR3 DNA sequence: TGTGCCAGCAGCTCGCCCCAGGGACAGAGCTATGGCTACACCTTC. Its protein product is CASSSPQGQSYGYTF. The chain carries TRBV7-9 and TRBJ1-2; 7 bases agree with TRBD1. CDR1 is SEHNR and CDR2 is FQNEAQ in the germline V gene (reference sequence). The CDR3 covers 15 residues. The ends lost 4 bases at V and 4 bases at J; junction bases unmatched: 9.

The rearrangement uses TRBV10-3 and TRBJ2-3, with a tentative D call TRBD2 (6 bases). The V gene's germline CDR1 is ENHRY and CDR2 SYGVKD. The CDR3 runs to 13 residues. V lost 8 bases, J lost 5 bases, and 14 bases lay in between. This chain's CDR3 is CAIRTPGEDTQYF. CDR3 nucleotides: TGTGCCATCCGGACTCCGGGGGAAGATACGCAGTATTTT.

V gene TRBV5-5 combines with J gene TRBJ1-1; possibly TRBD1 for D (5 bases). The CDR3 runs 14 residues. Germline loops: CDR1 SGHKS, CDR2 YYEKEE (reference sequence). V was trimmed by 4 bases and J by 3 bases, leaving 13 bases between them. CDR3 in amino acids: CASSGHGLYTEAFF. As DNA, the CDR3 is TGTGCCAGCAGCGGACACGGCCTCTACACTGAAGCTTTCTTT.

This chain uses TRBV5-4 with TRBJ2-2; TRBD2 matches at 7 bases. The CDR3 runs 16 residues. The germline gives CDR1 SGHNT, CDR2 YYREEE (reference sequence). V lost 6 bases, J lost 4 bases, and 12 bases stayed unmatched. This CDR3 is CASTIREGPSTGELFF. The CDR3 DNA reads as TGTGCCAGCACCATAAGGGAGGGGCCGAGCACCGGGGAGCTGTTTTTT.

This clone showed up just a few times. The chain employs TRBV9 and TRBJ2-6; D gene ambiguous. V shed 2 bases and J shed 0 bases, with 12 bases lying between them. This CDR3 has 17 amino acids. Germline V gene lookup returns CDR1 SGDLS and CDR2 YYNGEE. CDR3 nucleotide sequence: TGTGCCAGCAGCGTTGGGCCCCACCCCTCTGGGGCCAACGTCCTGACTTTC. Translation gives CASSVGPHPSGANVLTF.

The CDR3: CASSKWDRGSDTQYF. The CDR3 nucleotides read TGCGCCAGCAGCAAGTGGGACAGGGGTTCAGATACGCAGTATTTT. J is TRBJ2-3 and V is TRBV4-3, with 10 bases fitting TRBD1. With V trimmed by 5 bases and J by 4 bases, 6 bases remained unmatched. The germline V gene has CDR1 LGHNA and CDR2 YSLEER. CDR3 length: 15 residues.

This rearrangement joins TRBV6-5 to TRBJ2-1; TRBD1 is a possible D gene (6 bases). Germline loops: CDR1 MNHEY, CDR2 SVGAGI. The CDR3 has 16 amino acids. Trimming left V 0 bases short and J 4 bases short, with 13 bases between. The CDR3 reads CASSYSRDTGYNEQFF. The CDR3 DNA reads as TGTGCCAGCAGTTACTCCCGGGACACGGGGTACAATGAGCAGTTCTTC.

The CDR3 DNA is TGTGCCAGCAGCGTAGTGGAGACTAGCGGGAGGGCCGAGCAGTACTTC. This gives the protein CASSVVETSGRAEQYF. The rearrangement joins TRBV9 to TRBJ2-7; 14 bases match TRBD2. The CDR3 is 16 residues long. Germline assignment: CDR1 SGDLS and CDR2 YYNGEE. Losses at the gene ends were 0 bases for V and 6 bases for J; bases not matched to a gene: 5.

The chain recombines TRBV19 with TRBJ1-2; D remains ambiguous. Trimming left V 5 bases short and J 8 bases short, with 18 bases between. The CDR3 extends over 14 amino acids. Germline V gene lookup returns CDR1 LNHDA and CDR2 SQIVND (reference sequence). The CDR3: CASSFTRSRRGYTF. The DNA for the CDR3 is TGTGCCAGTAGTTTTACCCGATCTCGGCGGGGCTACACCTTC.

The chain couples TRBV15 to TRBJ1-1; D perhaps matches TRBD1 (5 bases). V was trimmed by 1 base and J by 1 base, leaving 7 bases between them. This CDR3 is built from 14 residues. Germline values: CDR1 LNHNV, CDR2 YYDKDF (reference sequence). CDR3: CATSRGRGNTEAFF. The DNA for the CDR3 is TGTGCCACCAGCAGAGGAAGGGGGAACACTGAAGCTTTCTTT.

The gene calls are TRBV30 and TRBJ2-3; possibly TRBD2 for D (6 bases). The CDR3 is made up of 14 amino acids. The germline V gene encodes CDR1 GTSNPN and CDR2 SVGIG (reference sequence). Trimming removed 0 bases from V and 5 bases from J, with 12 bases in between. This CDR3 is CAWSVSSSEDTQYF. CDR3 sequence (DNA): TGTGCCTGGAGTGTATCTTCTAGCGAAGATACGCAGTATTTT.

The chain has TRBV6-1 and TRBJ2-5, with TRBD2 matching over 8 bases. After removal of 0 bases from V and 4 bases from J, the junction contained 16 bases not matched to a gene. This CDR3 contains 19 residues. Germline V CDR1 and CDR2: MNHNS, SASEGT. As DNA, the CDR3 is TGTGCCAGCAGTGAAGCCCCGACAGGAGGAGGGCTAGCGGGAGAGACCCAGTACTTC. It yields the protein CASSEAPTGGGLAGETQYF.

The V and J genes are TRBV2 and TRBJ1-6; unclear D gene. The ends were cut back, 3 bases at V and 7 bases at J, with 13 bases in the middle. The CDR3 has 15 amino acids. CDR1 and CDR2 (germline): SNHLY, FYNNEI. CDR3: CASSDLTGANSPLHF. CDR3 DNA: TGTGCCAGCAGTGACTTGACGGGAGCGAATTCACCCCTCCACTTT.

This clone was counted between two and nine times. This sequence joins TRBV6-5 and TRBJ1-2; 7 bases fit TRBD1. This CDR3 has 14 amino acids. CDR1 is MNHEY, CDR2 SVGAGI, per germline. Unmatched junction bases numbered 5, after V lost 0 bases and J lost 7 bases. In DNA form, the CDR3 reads TGTGCCAGCAGTTACTCCCAGGGGGGCAGTGGCTACACCTTC. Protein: CASSYSQGGSGYTF.

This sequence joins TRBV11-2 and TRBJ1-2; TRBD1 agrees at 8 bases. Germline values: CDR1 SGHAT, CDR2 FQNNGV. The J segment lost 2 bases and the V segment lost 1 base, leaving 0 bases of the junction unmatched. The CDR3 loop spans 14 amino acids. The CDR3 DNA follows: TGTGCCAGCAGCTTAGGACAGGGGAACTATGGCTACACCTTC. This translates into CASSLGQGNYGYTF.

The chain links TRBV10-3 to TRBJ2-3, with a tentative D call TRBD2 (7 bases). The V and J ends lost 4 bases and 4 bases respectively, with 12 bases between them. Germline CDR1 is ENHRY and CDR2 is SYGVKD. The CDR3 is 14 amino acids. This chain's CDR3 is CAISAPGGADTQYF. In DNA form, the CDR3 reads TGTGCCATCAGTGCTCCGGGGGGCGCAGATACGCAGTATTTT.

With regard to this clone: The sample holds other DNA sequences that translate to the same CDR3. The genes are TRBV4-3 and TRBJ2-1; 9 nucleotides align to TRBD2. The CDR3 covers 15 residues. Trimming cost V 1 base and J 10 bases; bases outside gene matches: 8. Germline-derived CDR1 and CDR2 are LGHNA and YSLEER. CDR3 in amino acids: CASSQGGGRVEEQFF. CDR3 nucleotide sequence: TGCGCCAGCAGCCAAGGCGGCGGGAGGGTGGAGGAGCAGTTCTTC.

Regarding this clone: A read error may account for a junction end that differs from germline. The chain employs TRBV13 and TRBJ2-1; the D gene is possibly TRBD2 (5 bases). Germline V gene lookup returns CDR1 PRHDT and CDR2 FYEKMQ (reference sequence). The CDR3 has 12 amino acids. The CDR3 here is CASSLGRDEQFF. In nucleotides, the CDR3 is TGTGCCAGCAGCCTAGGGCGGGATGAGCAGTTCTTC.

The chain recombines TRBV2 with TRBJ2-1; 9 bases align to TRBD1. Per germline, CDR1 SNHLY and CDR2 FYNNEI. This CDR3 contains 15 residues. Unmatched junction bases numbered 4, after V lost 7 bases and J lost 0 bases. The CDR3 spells CASNLGQGSYNEQFF. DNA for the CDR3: TGTGCCAGCAACCTGGGACAGGGCTCCTACAATGAGCAGTTCTTC.